Shown below are 31 T cell receptor beta chains from a single sample sequenced in a study of cytomegalovirus exposure and HLA in healthy donors. The protocol was immunoSEQ multiplex PCR, while the TCRdb copy is restricted to in-frame clones and leaves out a portion. Counted here are 50,000 to 65,000 clones, roughly 87% occurring once; the ten biggest clones make up 7.5% to 9.5%. The sequencing input was PBMCs. Receptor source: a woman under 30 in good health and CMV-seropositive.

This chain links TRBV11-2 with TRBJ1-3; D uncertain. The CDR3 has 16 amino acids. Germline loops: CDR1 SGHAT, CDR2 FQNNGV. With 0 bases removed from V and 0 bases from J, the gap between germline ends came to 9 bases. Here the CDR3 DNA reads TGTGCCAGCAGCTTAGATCATCGGAGCTCTGGAAACACCATATATTTT. Protein sequence: CASSLDHRSSGNTIYF.

This chain uses TRBV5-1 with TRBJ2-7; no reliable D call. The germline CDR1 and CDR2 sequences are SGHRS and YFSETQ. The CDR3 contains 11 residues. Trimming removed 0 bases at V and 5 bases at J, with 3 bases between. The CDR3 sequence is CASSLDNEQYF. The CDR3, as DNA: TGCGCCAGCAGCTTGGATAACGAGCAGTACTTC.

This chain connects TRBV4-3 to TRBJ1-1; possible D gene TRBD1, 5 bases. Germline lookup yields CDR1 LGHNA and CDR2 YSLEER. The CDR3 runs to 16 residues. V was clipped by 0 bases and J by 2 bases, with 13 bases between them. CDR3 loop: CASSQDLTDRNTEAFF. The DNA of the CDR3 is TGCGCCAGCAGCCAAGATCTCACCGACAGAAACACTGAAGCTTTCTTT.

The V gene is TRBV5-1, the J gene TRBJ2-3; 10 nucleotides match TRBD1. Germline trimming cut 4 bases from V and 2 bases from J; bases unmatched to any gene: 7. The CDR3 contains 16 residues. Germline V gene lookup returns CDR1 SGHRS and CDR2 YFSETQ. The CDR3 coding sequence is TGCGCCAGCAGCGTAAAGGGACAGGGGTACACAGATACGCAGTATTTT. Its protein product is CASSVKGQGYTDTQYF.

J is TRBJ2-7 and V is TRBV27, with D maybe TRBD1 (6 bases). The ends were cut back, 5 bases at V and 6 bases at J, with 20 bases in the middle. The CDR3 has 15 amino acids. Germline loops: CDR1 MNHEY, CDR2 SMNVEV (reference sequence). The CDR3: CASSPGQKGDCEQYF. In DNA, the CDR3 is TGTGCCAGCAGTCCCGGACAAAAGGGGGATTGCGAGCAGTACTTC.

This chain uses TRBV29-1 with TRBJ1-1; no clear D gene. Trimming left V 3 bases short and J 1 base short, with 9 bases between. Looked up from germline, CDR1 is SQVTM and CDR2 is ANQGSEA. The CDR3 covers 13 residues. CDR3 protein: CSVEVEANTEAFF. CDR3 bases: TGCAGCGTTGAGGTGGAGGCGAACACTGAAGCTTTCTTT.

The chain has TRBV10-1 and TRBJ2-7; D may be TRBD2 (7 bases). CDR3 size: 13 residues. In germline, CDR1 is WNHNN, CDR2 SYGVQD (reference sequence). V was cut by 3 bases and J by 9 bases, with 15 bases left in between. The CDR3 nucleotides are TGCGCCAGCAGTGAATCATTGGGAGGGGGGCAGTACTTC. Its protein is CASSESLGGGQYF.

The chain links TRBV5-4 to TRBJ2-7; D perhaps matches TRBD1 (6 bases). Per the germline V gene, CDR1 is SGHNT and CDR2 is YYREEE (reference sequence). The CDR3 is made up of 12 amino acids. V was pared by 4 bases and J by 6 bases, with 11 bases between. In DNA form, the CDR3 reads TGTGCCAGCAGCCCTACAGGGAGCGAGCAGTACTTC. Amino acid sequence: CASSPTGSEQYF.

This chain joins TRBV7-2 and TRBJ2-1; D gene ambiguous. CDR1 and CDR2 from the germline V gene are SGHTA and FQGNSA. This CDR3 spans 13 amino acids. With 4 bases removed from V and 5 bases from J, the gap between germline ends came to 9 bases. In DNA, the CDR3 is TGTGCCAGCAGCTCCCGGAGAGACAATGAGCAGTTCTTC. Translation gives CASSSRRDNEQFF.

On this clone itself: A read error may account for a junction end that differs from germline. The chain recombines TRBV5-4 with TRBJ1-4; 7 positions match TRBD1. This CDR3 region has 13 residues. From germline, CDR1 is SGHNT and CDR2 YYREEE (reference sequence). For the CDR3, the DNA is TGTGCCAGCACCTTGGACAGGAATGAAAAACTGTTTTTT. Translation gives CASTLDRNEKLFF.

The V and J genes are TRBV30 and TRBJ2-1, with D possibly being TRBD1 (6 bases). Trimming pared 2 bases from V and 5 bases from J, leaving 13 bases between. CDR1 is GTSNPN, CDR2 SVGIG, per germline (reference sequence). The CDR3 totals 14 residues. The CDR3 region has the DNA TGTGCCTGGAGTCGCCTAGAGGGGGACAATGAGCAGTTCTTC. This codes for CAWSRLEGDNEQFF.

The chain is built from TRBV15 and TRBJ2-1, with D perhaps TRBD2 (5 bases). Trimming removed 1 base at V and 4 bases at J, with 11 bases between. Germline lookup yields CDR1 LNHNV and CDR2 YYDKDF (reference sequence). This CDR3 has 15 amino acids. The CDR3: CATSRVERRYNEQFF. The CDR3 bases are TGTGCCACCAGCAGAGTGGAGCGGAGATACAATGAGCAGTTCTTC.

The V and J genes are TRBV5-1 and TRBJ2-1, with 11 bases identical to TRBD2. J lost 7 bases, V lost 4 bases, and 13 bases had no gene match. Germline V lookup: CDR1 SGHRS, CDR2 YFSETQ. The CDR3 runs 17 residues. This CDR3 reads CASSQRASGGNLNEQFF. The CDR3 coding sequence is TGCGCCAGCAGCCAAAGGGCTAGCGGGGGGAACCTAAATGAGCAGTTCTTC.

This clone was seen once. V usage is TRBV6-1 and J usage is TRBJ2-1; 9 bases line up with TRBD1. Losses at the gene ends were 6 bases for V and 0 bases for J; bases not matched to a gene: 3. The CDR3 contains 15 residues. The germline V gene encodes CDR1 MNHNS and CDR2 SASEGT. The CDR3 DNA follows: TGTGCCAGCAGGGGGACAGGGAGCTCCTACAATGAGCAGTTCTTC. Amino acid sequence: CASRGTGSSYNEQFF.

J is TRBJ2-7 and V is TRBV6-4; 10 bases align to TRBD1. The CDR3 is 19 amino acids. The germline V gene has CDR1 MRHNA and CDR2 SNTAGT. The junction had 14 bases not matched to a gene; V was cut back by 2 bases and J by 1 base. The CDR3 sequence: CASSDPRVRQGARSYEQYF. In DNA, the CDR3 is TGTGCCAGCAGTGACCCGCGGGTGAGACAGGGGGCCAGGTCCTACGAGCAGTACTTC.

This clone was detected once. The rearrangement links TRBV6-5 to TRBJ1-2; D remains ambiguous. This CDR3 comprises 15 residues. V dropped 6 bases and J dropped 7 bases, with 21 bases sitting between them. Per the germline V gene, CDR1 is MNHEY and CDR2 is SVGAGI. The CDR3 region is CASSLQIQNSIGYTF. CDR3 nucleotides: TGTGCCAGCAGCCTACAAATCCAGAACAGTATTGGCTACACCTTC.

This chain joins TRBV5-1 and TRBJ2-3; perhaps TRBD1 as D (6 bases). V dropped 0 bases and J dropped 5 bases, with 10 bases sitting between them. The CDR3 is made up of 14 amino acids. CDR1 is SGHRS, CDR2 YFSETQ, per germline. The DNA of the CDR3 is TGCGCCAGCAGCTTGGCAGGGGTGGGAGATACGCAGTATTTT. Its protein is CASSLAGVGDTQYF.

The chain employs TRBV10-3 and TRBJ2-4; TRBD1 agrees at 9 bases. Unmatched junction bases numbered 10, after V lost 10 bases and J lost 6 bases. The CDR3 has 14 amino acids. Per the germline V gene, CDR1 is ENHRY and CDR2 is SYGVKD. DNA of the CDR3: TGTGCCACCAGCCCGGGACAGGGAGTAAACATTCAGTACTTC. Amino acid sequence: CATSPGQGVNIQYF.

The chain carries TRBV30 and TRBJ2-7; 7 bases map to TRBD2. Germline CDR1 GTSNPN, CDR2 SVGIG (reference sequence). CDR3 size: 15 residues. Unmatched junction bases numbered 12, after V lost 0 bases and J lost 7 bases. CDR3 loop: CAWSVKAGVIGEQYF. The CDR3 DNA is TGTGCCTGGAGTGTAAAGGCGGGAGTCATAGGGGAGCAGTACTTC.

This clone was detected only a few times. The rearrangement uses TRBV6-4 and TRBJ2-1, with 10 bases aligning to TRBD2. CDR3 length: 15 amino acids. The junction had 1 base not matched to a gene; V was cut back by 3 bases and J by 2 bases. Germline V CDR1 and CDR2: MRHNA, SNTAGT. CDR3 sequence reads: CASSELAGAYNEQFF. The CDR3, as DNA: TGTGCCAGCAGTGAGCTAGCGGGGGCCTACAATGAGCAGTTCTTC.

The chain recombines TRBV10-3 with TRBJ1-2; 8 bases align to TRBD1. This CDR3 is 14 amino acids long. V dropped 4 bases and J dropped 2; count of bases not matched to a gene: 3. Germline V gene data show CDR1 as ENHRY and CDR2 as SYGVKD. For the CDR3, the DNA is TGTGCCATCAGTGTCGGACAGGGAAACTATGGCTACACCTTC. This gives the protein CAISVGQGNYGYTF.

This clone was seen once. The V and J genes are TRBV4-2 and TRBJ1-1; a weak D match, TRBD1 (6 bases). V shed 4 bases and J shed 4 bases, with 16 bases lying between them. The CDR3 contains 15 residues. Germline loops: CDR1 LGHNA, CDR2 YNFKEQ. The CDR3 is CASSPSSTGLTEAFF. The CDR3 nucleotides are TGTGCCAGCAGCCCCTCGTCGACAGGTCTCACTGAAGCTTTCTTT.

The CDR3 DNA reads as TGCGCCAGCAGCTTGGCCTGGGGGACTGAGAACACCGGGGAGCTGTTTTTT. It is translated as CASSLAWGTENTGELFF. This chain uses TRBV5-1 with TRBJ2-2, with D possibly TRBD2 on 6 matching bases. This CDR3 is 17 amino acids long. Germline loops: CDR1 SGHRS, CDR2 YFSETQ. The V gene lost 0 bases and the J gene lost 1 base, with 13 bases spanning the gap.

The rearrangement uses TRBV6-4 and TRBJ2-7, with D possibly TRBD2 on 6 matching bases. V was trimmed by 4 bases and J by 6 bases, leaving 13 bases between them. CDR1 MRHNA and CDR2 SNTAGT come from the germline V gene. The CDR3 consists of 13 residues. CDR3 residues: CASSVSGEAEQYF. Written as DNA, the CDR3 is TGTGCCAGCAGTGTTTCGGGGGAGGCCGAGCAGTACTTC.

The J gene is TRBJ2-6, the V gene TRBV11-2; 8 bases line up with TRBD1. Germline V CDR1 and CDR2: SGHAT, FQNNGV. Trimming cost V 1 base and J 0 bases; bases outside gene matches: 2. CDR3 length equals 17 residues. The CDR3 DNA reads as TGTGCCAGCAGCTTAGGGACAGGGATCTCTGGGGCCAACGTCCTGACTTTC. Translated: CASSLGTGISGANVLTF.

CDR3: CASSYGQEPNTIYF. CDR3 DNA sequence: TGTGCCAGCAGTTACGGGCAGGAACCGAACACCATATATTTT. This chain uses TRBV6-6 with TRBJ1-3; unclear D gene. In germline, CDR1 is MNHNY, CDR2 SVGAGI (reference sequence). There are 14 residues in the CDR3. V shed 2 bases and J shed 7 bases, with 12 bases lying between them.

The gene calls are TRBV18 and TRBJ2-7, with 7 bases lining up with TRBD1. The germline gives CDR1 KGHSH, CDR2 LQKENI. V gave up 0 bases and J gave up 2 bases; unmatched junction bases: 10. The CDR3 extends over 17 amino acids. DNA of the CDR3: TGTGCCAGCTCACCACCGCTTGGGACAGTGGAGACCTACGAGCAGTACTTC. Translating it yields CASSPPLGTVETYEQYF.

The chain recombines TRBV5-1 with TRBJ2-2, with TRBD2 matching over 9 bases. The CDR3 runs to 16 residues. V trimming: 5 bases; J trimming: 0 bases; junction bases outside the gene matches: 5. Germline V gene sequence: CDR1 SGHRS, CDR2 YFSETQ. The CDR3 sequence: CASSSSGGTNTGELFF. In nucleotides, the CDR3 is TGCGCCAGCAGTTCCAGCGGGGGGACGAACACCGGGGAGCTGTTTTTT. Full variable domain (outside the CDR3, taken from reference TRBV5-1 and TRBJ2-2): KAGVTQTPRYLIKTRGQQVTLSCSPISGHRSVSWYQQTPGQGLQFLFEYFSETQRNKGNFPGRFSGRQFSNSRSEMNVSTLELGDSALYLCASSSSGGTNTGELFFGEGSRLTVL.

V gene TRBV7-2 combines with J gene TRBJ2-5; perhaps TRBD2 as D (6 bases). From germline, CDR1 is SGHTA and CDR2 FQGNSA. The CDR3 is 12 residues long. Between the trimmed V and J ends, which lost 4 bases and 6 bases, there was a span of 9 bases. The CDR3 here is CASSWEDKTQYF. The CDR3 DNA sequence: TGTGCCAGCAGCTGGGAGGACAAGACCCAGTACTTC.

The CDR3 DNA follows: TGCGCCAGCAGCTTAAGGGTGGGGAGGGAAGAGACCCAGTACTTC. Amino acids: CASSLRVGREETQYF. The genes are TRBV5-1 and TRBJ2-5; 7 nucleotides agree with TRBD2. Germline CDR1 is SGHRS and CDR2 is YFSETQ. There are 15 residues in the CDR3. Losses at the gene ends were 2 bases for V and 3 bases for J; bases not matched to a gene: 7.

V is TRBV21-1 and J is TRBJ1-1; the table's D call TRBD1 went unverified against the DNA. TRBV21-1 is designated a pseudogene. This CDR3 is 15 amino acids long. CDR3 DNA sequence: TGTGCCAGCAGCAAGCCCTGGGCAGCGAACACTGAAGCTTTCTTT. It codes for CASSKPWAANTEAFF.